One and the same sample provided the 23 T cell receptor beta chains below, sequenced in a study of blood T cell repertoires in COVID-19. Using immunoSEQ multiplex PCR, the repertoire was profiled, and TCRdb retains in-frame clones only, with some absent. The sample lists about 84,000 clones; about 73% were seen once. Sequencing was done on a sample of peripheral blood. The receptor set was obtained from a man aged 50-59 years with active or convalescent COVID-19.

This clone was observed a handful of times. This chain connects TRBV30 to TRBJ1-6; D is perhaps TRBD1 (6 bases). The germline V gene encodes CDR1 GTSNPN and CDR2 SVGIG (reference sequence). V dropped 0 bases and J dropped 3 bases, with 12 bases sitting between them. The CDR3 runs 16 residues. CDR3 sequence reads: CAWSVPDSLYNSPLHF. As DNA, the CDR3 is TGTGCCTGGAGTGTCCCGGACAGTCTCTATAATTCACCCCTCCACTTT.

V and J are TRBV2 and TRBJ1-2, with D tentatively TRBD1 (5 bases). The CDR3 is 15 amino acids. The germline V gene has CDR1 SNHLY and CDR2 FYNNEI. Trimming shortened V by 0 bases and J by 4 bases, and 12 bases separated the two germline ends. The CDR3 nucleotides are TGTGCCAGCAGTGAAGCGGGAGGGGCCGGCTATGGCTACACCTTC. Protein product: CASSEAGGAGYGYTF.

The genes are TRBV6-6 and TRBJ1-2; possible D gene TRBD1, 5 bases. The germline V gene encodes CDR1 MNHNY and CDR2 SVGAGI (reference sequence). Trimming removed 5 bases from V and 1 base from J, with 14 bases in between. CDR3 length equals 15 residues. The DNA of the CDR3 is TGTGCCAGCAGTCCCGGAGGGGCTCTTAACTATGGCTACACCTTC. Protein product: CASSPGGALNYGYTF.

This clone was observed a handful of times. The V gene is TRBV2, the J gene TRBJ2-1, with 7 nucleotides matching TRBD2. There are 14 residues in the CDR3. The V gene's germline CDR1 is SNHLY and CDR2 FYNNEI. With V trimmed by 4 bases and J by 12 bases, 12 bases remained unmatched. The CDR3 spells CASSGEGISVRQFF. The CDR3 nucleotides are TGTGCCAGCAGTGGGGAGGGCATCTCGGTCAGGCAGTTCTTC.

The chain recombines TRBV9 with TRBJ2-2; tentatively, D is TRBD2 (6 bases). This CDR3 spans 15 amino acids. Trimming stripped 4 bases from V and 1 base from J, with 11 bases between. CDR1 and CDR2 (germline): SGDLS, YYNGEE. The CDR3 nucleotides read TGTGCCAGCAGCCCATGGACTAAGAACACCGGGGAGCTGTTTTTT. This gives the protein CASSPWTKNTGELFF.

The chain couples TRBV4-1 to TRBJ2-7; 11 nucleotides agree with TRBD2. Germline V gene lookup returns CDR1 MGHRA and CDR2 YSYEKL. J gave up 4 bases and V 1 base, and 3 bases lay outside the gene matches. The CDR3 covers 15 residues. CDR3 region: CASSQGASGGYEQYF. CDR3 DNA: TGCGCCAGCAGCCAAGGGGCTAGCGGGGGGTACGAGCAGTACTTC.

This clone has just one count. The chain links TRBV29-1 to TRBJ1-1; 7 bases align to TRBD1. V lost 6 bases and J lost 1; bases outside the gene matches: 2. Germline CDR1 and CDR2: SQVTM and ANQGSEA. CDR3 length: 12 residues. The CDR3 sequence is CSVRGKNTEAFF. CDR3 DNA sequence: TGCAGCGTCAGGGGGAAGAACACTGAAGCTTTCTTT.

This clone was observed once. The J gene is TRBJ1-2, the V gene TRBV3-1 (or the pseudogene TRBV3-2); perhaps TRBD1 as D (5 bases). Between the trimmed V and J ends, which lost 1 base and 5 bases, there was a span of 14 bases. There are 15 residues in the CDR3. Germline V gene data show CDR1 as LGHDT and CDR2 as YNNKEL (reference sequence). This CDR3 reads CASSQGGRRSYGYTF. In DNA, the CDR3 is TGTGCCAGCAGCCAAGGGGGCAGGCGGTCTTATGGCTACACCTTC.

The chain combines TRBV27 with TRBJ2-4, with 7 bases identical to TRBD1. V lost 5 bases, J lost 5 bases, and 6 bases stayed unmatched. Germline CDR1 MNHEY, CDR2 SMNVEV (reference sequence). The CDR3 runs 14 residues. The DNA for the CDR3 is TGTGCCAGCAGTCGACAGGGTGTTCAAAACATTCAGTACTTC. This encodes CASSRQGVQNIQYF.

The V and J genes are TRBV27 and TRBJ2-5; 7 bases map to TRBD1. With 6 bases clipped from V and 6 bases from J, the junction kept 7 bases outside the gene matches. This CDR3 region has 13 residues. The germline V gene encodes CDR1 MNHEY and CDR2 SMNVEV (reference sequence). DNA of the CDR3: TGTGCCAGCAGCAACGACAGGGCCCAGACCCAGTACTTC. Translating it yields CASSNDRAQTQYF.

This clone has just a few counts. The CDR3 sequence is CASSPPDTPSSGANVLTF. CDR3 nucleotide sequence: TGCGCCAGCAGCCCTCCGGACACACCAAGCTCTGGGGCCAACGTCCTGACTTTC. The rearrangement joins TRBV5-1 to TRBJ2-6; TRBD1 might be the D (5 bases). Trimming pared 4 bases from V and 0 bases from J, leaving 17 bases between. This CDR3 is 18 amino acids long. CDR1 and CDR2 (germline): SGHRS, YFSETQ.

This rearrangement joins TRBV15 to TRBJ2-4, with 7 bases aligning to TRBD2. The V segment lost 0 bases and the J segment 7 bases; nucleotides outside the gene matches: 9. The CDR3 extends over 16 amino acids. Germline loops: CDR1 LNHNV, CDR2 YYDKDF (reference sequence). CDR3 loop: CATSRDVGGGVNIQYF. In nucleotides, the CDR3 is TGTGCCACCAGCAGAGATGTGGGGGGAGGGGTTAACATTCAGTACTTC.

V is TRBV2 and J is TRBJ1-5; 10 bases match TRBD1. The germline V gene has CDR1 SNHLY and CDR2 FYNNEI. CDR3 size: 21 residues. V lost 4 bases to trimming and J lost 0 bases; unmatched junction nucleotides: 18. Written as DNA, the CDR3 is TGTGCCAGCAGTGCCCCGGGACAGGGGCCCTGGGCCCCAAATAGCAATCAGCCCCAGCATTTT. Protein: CASSAPGQGPWAPNSNQPQHF.

The chain carries TRBV6-5 and TRBJ1-1; 8 nucleotides line up with TRBD1. The CDR3 contains 13 residues. J gave up 7 bases and V 6 bases, and 7 bases lay outside the gene matches. Germline V lookup: CDR1 MNHEY, CDR2 SVGAGI. The CDR3 region is CASSLDREGEAFF. In nucleotides, the CDR3 is TGTGCCAGCAGCCTGGACAGGGAGGGTGAAGCTTTCTTT.

The chain carries TRBV5-8 and TRBJ1-1; D gene ambiguous. Germline-derived CDR1 and CDR2 are SGHTS and YDEGEE. V was shortened by 1 base and J by 3 bases, with 16 bases between the two germline ends. The CDR3 has 16 residues. The CDR3 coding sequence is TGTGCCAGCAGCTTGCGTCTCCGGGAAACTTACACTGAAGCTTTCTTT. Protein product: CASSLRLRETYTEAFF.

The chain joins TRBV19 to TRBJ2-2, with 8 bases aligning to TRBD1. V was clipped by 5 bases and J by 3 bases; unmatched bases: 8. The CDR3 extends over 16 amino acids. Looked up from germline, CDR1 is LNHDA and CDR2 is SQIVND (reference sequence). CDR3 DNA: TGTGCCAGTAGTCCCGGACAGGGAGCAGACACCGGGGAGCTGTTTTTT. Translating it yields CASSPGQGADTGELFF.

This chain connects TRBV5-1 to TRBJ2-3, with a tentative D call TRBD1 (5 bases). Germline CDR1 reads SGHRS; CDR2 reads YFSETQ. CDR3 size: 16 residues. V was cut by 0 bases and J by 0 bases, with 11 bases left in between. Here the CDR3 reads CASSLGTQTSTDTQYF. The CDR3 DNA is TGCGCCAGCAGCTTGGGGACACAGACTAGCACAGATACGCAGTATTTT.

V and J are TRBV6-6 and TRBJ1-2; D call uncertain. The CDR3 is 11 amino acids. Germline V gene sequence: CDR1 MNHNY, CDR2 SVGAGI (reference sequence). Trimming removed 7 bases from V and 4 bases from J, with 7 bases in between. The CDR3 sequence is CASMVAYGYTF. The DNA of the CDR3 is TGTGCCAGCATGGTGGCCTATGGCTACACCTTC.

This chain joins TRBV5-6 and TRBJ1-1; no firm D call. The CDR3 loop spans 14 amino acids. Germline V gene data show CDR1 as SGHDT and CDR2 as YYEEEE. Trimming took off 3 bases at V and 5 bases at J, with 14 bases between the two ends. This chain's CDR3 is CASSSPGPGTEAFF. DNA of the CDR3: TGTGCCAGCAGCTCGCCGGGCCCGGGGACTGAAGCTTTCTTT.

This chain uses TRBV13 with TRBJ1-1; 11 bases match TRBD1. The CDR3 is 17 amino acids. Germline V CDR1 and CDR2: PRHDT, FYEKMQ (reference sequence). Trimming cost V 4 bases and J 0 bases; bases outside gene matches: 7. The CDR3 bases are TGTGCCAGCAGCTCCTACCGGGACAGGGGGGTGAACACTGAAGCTTTCTTT. This sequence encodes CASSSYRDRGVNTEAFF.

The chain has TRBV9 and TRBJ2-5; D may be TRBD1 (5 bases). The CDR3 contains 15 residues. Trimming left V 3 bases short and J 4 bases short, with 16 bases between. Germline values: CDR1 SGDLS, CDR2 YYNGEE. CDR3 DNA: TGTGCCAGCAGCGCCCAAGGGGCGTCGGTAGAGACCCAGTACTTC. Protein sequence: CASSAQGASVETQYF.

The chain recombines TRBV5-4 with TRBJ1-5, with D possibly matching TRBD1 (6 bases). Between the trimmed V and J ends, which lost 4 bases and 5 bases, there was a span of 16 bases. The CDR3 length is 15 residues. Per the germline V gene, CDR1 is SGHNT and CDR2 is YYREEE (reference sequence). For the CDR3, the DNA is TGTGCCAGCAGCCTTGAGCCAGGGGTCCATCAGCCCCAGCATTTT. Its protein product is CASSLEPGVHQPQHF.

The V gene is TRBV11-1, the J gene TRBJ2-7; 8 positions agree with TRBD1. Germline CDR1 and CDR2: SGHAT and FQDESV (reference sequence). This CDR3 region has 14 residues. Trimming cost V 2 bases and J 7 bases; bases outside gene matches: 7. CDR3 in DNA: TGTGCCAGCAGCTTATCGGCAGGGGGCGGAGAGCAGTACTTC. Its protein is CASSLSAGGGEQYF.